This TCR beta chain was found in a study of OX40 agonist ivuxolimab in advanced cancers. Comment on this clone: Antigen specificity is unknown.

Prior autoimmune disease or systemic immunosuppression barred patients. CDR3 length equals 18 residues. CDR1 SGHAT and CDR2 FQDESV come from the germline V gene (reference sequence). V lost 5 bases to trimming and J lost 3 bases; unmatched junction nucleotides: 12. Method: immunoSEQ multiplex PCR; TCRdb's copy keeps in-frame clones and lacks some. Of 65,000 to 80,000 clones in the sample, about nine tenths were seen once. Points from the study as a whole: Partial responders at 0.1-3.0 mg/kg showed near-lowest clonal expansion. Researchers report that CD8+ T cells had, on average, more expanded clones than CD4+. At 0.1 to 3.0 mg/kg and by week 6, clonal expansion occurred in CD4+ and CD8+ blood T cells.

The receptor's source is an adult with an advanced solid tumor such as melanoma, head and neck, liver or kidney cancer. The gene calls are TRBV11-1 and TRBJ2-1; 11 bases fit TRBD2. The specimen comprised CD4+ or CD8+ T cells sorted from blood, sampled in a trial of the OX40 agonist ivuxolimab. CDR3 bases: TGTGCCAGCAGCACTATGAGGAGACTAGCGGGAATCTACAATGAGCAGTTCTTC. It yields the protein CASSTMRRLAGIYNEQFF. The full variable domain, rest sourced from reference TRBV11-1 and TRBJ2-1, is EAEVAQSPRYKITEKSQAVAFWCDPISGHATLYWYRQILGQGPELLVQFQDESVVDDSQLPKDRFSAERLKGVDSTLKIQPAELGDSAMYLCASSTMRRLAGIYNEQFFGPGTRLTVL.